This T cell receptor (beta chain) was profiled in a study of blood T cell repertoires in COVID-19. Study overall: The United States, Italy and Spain provided the acute and convalescent COVID-19 samples. Sources were T cells, B-cell-depleted T cells, or PBMCs; the material itself was cDNA or gDNA.

V gave up 0 bases and J gave up 2 bases, with 12 bases separating them. The CDR3 runs 15 residues. The germline gives CDR1 SGHNT, CDR2 YYREEE (reference sequence). Original analysis: Reference gene primers were amplified, and this amplification served to estimate nucleated cell counts. Sequencing used immunoSEQ multiplex PCR; TCRdb keeps in-frame clones, though not all of them. V and J calls and clone size come straight from that table; D and trimming were deduced from the DNA. In the table there are approximately 300,000 clones, 65% to 85% of which are singletons. This TCR was recovered from a woman aged 45 to 65 with acute or convalescent COVID-19. The source material was peripheral blood. This chain links TRBV5-4 with TRBJ2-7, with TRBD1 as a possible D gene (5 bases). The CDR3 nucleotides read TGTGCCAGCAGCTTGGAAGGACACCAAGCCTACGAGCAGTACGTC. Its protein is CASSLEGHQAYEQYV.